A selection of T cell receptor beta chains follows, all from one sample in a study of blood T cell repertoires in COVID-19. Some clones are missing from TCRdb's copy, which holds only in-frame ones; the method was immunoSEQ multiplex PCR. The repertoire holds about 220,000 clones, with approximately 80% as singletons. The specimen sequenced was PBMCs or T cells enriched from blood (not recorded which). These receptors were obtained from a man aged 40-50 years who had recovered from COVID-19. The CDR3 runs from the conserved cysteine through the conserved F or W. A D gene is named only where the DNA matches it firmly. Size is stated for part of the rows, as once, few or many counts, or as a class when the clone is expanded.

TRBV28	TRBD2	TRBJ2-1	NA	TGTGCCAGCAGTTGGACTAGCGGGGGAGGCCCCTACAATGAGCAGTTCTTC	CASSWTSGGGPYNEQFF
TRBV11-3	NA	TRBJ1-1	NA	TGTGCCAGTTACTGGACAGACGAATTGAACACTGAAGCTTTCTTT	CASYWTDELNTEAFF
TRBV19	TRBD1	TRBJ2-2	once	TGTGCCAGTAGTACGGGACAGGCGATAGGGGAGCTGTTTTTT	CASSTGQAIGELFF
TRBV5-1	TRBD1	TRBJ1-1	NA	TGCGCCAGCAGCTTCCTCGGACAGGGTGACACTGAAGCTTTCTTT	CASSFLGQGDTEAFF
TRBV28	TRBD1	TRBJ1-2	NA	TGTGCCAGCAGTACAGGGGGCGCCGGGGGCGGCTACACCTTC	CASSTGGAGGGYTF
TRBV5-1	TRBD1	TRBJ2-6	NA	TGCGCCAGCAGCCCACAGGGGGCTGGGGCCAACGTCCTGACTTTC	CASSPQGAGANVLTF
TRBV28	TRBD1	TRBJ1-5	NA	TGTGCCAGCAGTTTGAACCGACAGGGGGTTCAGCCCCAGCATTTT	CASSLNRQGVQPQHF
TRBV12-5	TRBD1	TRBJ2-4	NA	TGTGCTAGTGGACCTAGGACAGGGGGGACCAAAAACATTCAGTACTTC	CASGPRTGGTKNIQYF
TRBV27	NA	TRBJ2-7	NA	TGTGCCAGCAGTCGGACGCGGGGGCCGACTAGTTCCTACGAGCAGTACTTC	CASSRTRGPTSSYEQYF
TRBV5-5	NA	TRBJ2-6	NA	TGTGCCAGCAGCTTCCCTAGGTGGGCTGGGGCCAACGTCCTGACTTTC	CASSFPRWAGANVLTF
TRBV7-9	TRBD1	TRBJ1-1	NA	TGTGCCAGCAGCGGGGACAGGGCCACTGAAGCTTTCTTT	CASSGDRATEAFF
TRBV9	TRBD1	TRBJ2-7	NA	TGTGCCAGCAGCTCGAGCGGACAGGGAAGGTCCTACGAGCAGTACTTC	CASSSSGQGRSYEQYF
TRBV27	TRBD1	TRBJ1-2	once	TGTGCCAGCAGTGCTTATGTACAGGGGGCGGGTTATGGCTACACCTTC	CASSAYVQGAGYGYTF
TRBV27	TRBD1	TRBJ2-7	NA	TGTGCCAGCAGTTTAGTGCAGGGGGTCCCCTACGAGCAGTACTTC	CASSLVQGVPYEQYF
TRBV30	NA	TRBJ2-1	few	TGTGCCTGGAGTACTATAGCGGATGACTACAATGAGCAGTTCTTC	CAWSTIADDYNEQFF
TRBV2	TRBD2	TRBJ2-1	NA	TGTGCCAGCAGTAGCGGGGTATCCTACAATGAGCAGTTCTTC	CASSSGVSYNEQFF
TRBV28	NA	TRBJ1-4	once	TGTGCCAGCAGTTTGAGGGAAAAACTGTTTTTT	CASSLREKLFF
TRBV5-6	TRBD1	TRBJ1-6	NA	TGTGCCAGCAGCGCTGGACAGGGTAATTCACCCCTCCACTTT	CASSAGQGNSPLHF
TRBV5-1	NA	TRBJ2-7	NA	TGCGCCAGCAGCTCAACGACTCAGCAGTACTTC	CASSSTTQQYF
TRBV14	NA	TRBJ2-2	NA	TGTGCCAGCAGCCAAAGGGGGTCGAACACCGGGGAGCTGTTTTTT	CASSQRGSNTGELFF
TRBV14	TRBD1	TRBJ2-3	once	TGTGCCAGCAGCCGATACGACAGGGGGAGCACAGATACGCAGTATTTT	CASSRYDRGSTDTQYF
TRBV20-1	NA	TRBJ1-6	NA	TGCAGTGCTAGTCTAGGCGGGGCCTATAATTCACCCCTCCACTTT	CSASLGGAYNSPLHF
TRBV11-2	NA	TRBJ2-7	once	TGTGCCAGCAGCGTTACGGATGGGGGGGACAGGACCCCCCCCAACGAGCAGTACTTC	CASSVTDGGDRTPPNEQYF
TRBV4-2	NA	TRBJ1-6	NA	TGTGCCAGCAGCCAAGAAGGGAGCTCCTATAATTCACCCCTCCACTTT	CASSQEGSSYNSPLHF
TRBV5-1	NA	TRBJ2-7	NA	TGCGCCAGCAGCTCTTCACCGGGACATACCTCCTACGAGCAGTACTTC	CASSSSPGHTSYEQYF
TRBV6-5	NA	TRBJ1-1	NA	TGTGCCAGCAGTTACTCGCCGTGGGGGGTCACTGAAGCTTTCTTT	CASSYSPWGVTEAFF